The clone carrying this TCR beta chain was recorded once. This CDR3 contains 15 residues. Germline V lookup: CDR1 MNHEY, CDR2 SMNVEV (reference sequence). V was shortened by 6 bases and J by 1 base, with 13 bases between the two germline ends. The data were obtained in a study of blood T cell repertoires in COVID-19. As for the study in general: In each case, the material was cDNA or gDNA derived from T cells, B-cell-depleted T cells, or PBMCs.

In the original processing: For nucleated cells, counts were estimated from reference gene primer amplification. Generated by immunoSEQ multiplex PCR, the TCRdb table keeps only in-frame clones and is missing some. That table furnishes V, J and clone size, whereas the DNA furnished D and trimming. The sample holds over 120,000 clones; roughly 80% are singletons and the top ten take roughly 10%. This clonotype was obtained from a woman aged 45-60 years with active or convalescent COVID-19. The specimen sequenced was peripheral blood. The rearrangement links TRBV27 to TRBJ1-5; the D gene is possibly TRBD1 (6 bases). The CDR3 loop is CASRNQGQSNQPQHF. In nucleotides, the CDR3 is TGTGCCAGCAGAAACCAAGGACAGAGCAATCAGCCCCAGCATTTT.